This T cell receptor beta chain was profiled in a study of PD-1 blockade in mismatch repair-deficient tumors. At the level of the study: Enrolled about 2013-2016, patients had progressing, pretreated mismatch repair-deficient cancers of more than ten types.

This CDR3 is built from 14 residues. V lost 6 bases and J 2 bases, leaving 14 bases between the germline ends. The germline CDR1 and CDR2 sequences are MNHNY and SVGAGI (reference sequence). Here immunoSEQ multiplex PCR was the method, and the copy in TCRdb shows in-frame clones only, minus some. The sample records tens of thousands of clones, 81% being singletons. The TCR-sequenced patients were a few responders to pembrolizumab. V and J are TRBV6-6 and TRBJ2-7; D possibly corresponds to TRBD2 (7 bases). The receptor comes from an adult with mismatch repair-deficient cancer. The sample consisted of peripheral blood, taken 12 weeks after starting pembrolizumab. This chain's CDR3 is CASSPQGGAYEQYF. The DNA for the CDR3 is TGTGCCAGCAGCCCCCAAGGGGGGGCCTACGAGCAGTACTTC.